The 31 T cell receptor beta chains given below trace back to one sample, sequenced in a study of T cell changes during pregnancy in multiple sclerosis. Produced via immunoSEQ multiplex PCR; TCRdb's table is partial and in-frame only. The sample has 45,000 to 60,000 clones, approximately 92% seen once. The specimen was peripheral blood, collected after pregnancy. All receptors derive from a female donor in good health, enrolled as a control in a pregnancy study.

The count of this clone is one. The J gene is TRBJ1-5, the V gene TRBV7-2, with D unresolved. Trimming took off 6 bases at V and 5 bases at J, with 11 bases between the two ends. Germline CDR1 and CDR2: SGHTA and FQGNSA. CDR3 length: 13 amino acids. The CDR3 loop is CASSSTGYQPQHF. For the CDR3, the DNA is TGTGCCAGCAGTTCGACTGGGTATCAGCCCCAGCATTTT. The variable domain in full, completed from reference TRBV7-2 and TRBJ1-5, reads GAGVSQSPSNKVTEKGKDVELRCDPISGHTALYWYRQSLGQGLEFLIYFQGNSAPDKSGLPSDRFSAERTGGSVSTLTIQRTQQEDSAVYLCASSSTGYQPQHFGDGTRLSIL.

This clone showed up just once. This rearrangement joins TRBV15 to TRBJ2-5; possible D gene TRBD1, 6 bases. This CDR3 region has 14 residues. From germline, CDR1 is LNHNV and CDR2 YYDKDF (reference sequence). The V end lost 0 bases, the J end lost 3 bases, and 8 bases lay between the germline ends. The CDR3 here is CATSRDRTEETQYF. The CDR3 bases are TGTGCCACCAGCAGAGATCGGACAGAAGAGACCCAGTACTTC.

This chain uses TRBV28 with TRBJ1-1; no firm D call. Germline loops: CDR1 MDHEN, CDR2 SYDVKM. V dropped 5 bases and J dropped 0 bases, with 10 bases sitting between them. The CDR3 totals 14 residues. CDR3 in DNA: TGTGCCAGCAGTATGGGCCGTCTGAACACTGAAGCTTTCTTT. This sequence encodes CASSMGRLNTEAFF. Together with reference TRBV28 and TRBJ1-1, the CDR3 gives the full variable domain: DVKVTQSSRYLVKRTGEKVFLECVQDMDHENMFWYRQDPGLGLRLIYFSYDVKMKEKGDIPEGYSVSREKKERFSLILESASTNQTSMYLCASSMGRLNTEAFFGQGTRLTVV.

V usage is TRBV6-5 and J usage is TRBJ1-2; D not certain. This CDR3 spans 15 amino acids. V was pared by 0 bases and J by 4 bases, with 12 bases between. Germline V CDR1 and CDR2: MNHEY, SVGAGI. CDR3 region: CASSYSTPFGYGYTF. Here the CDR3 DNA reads TGTGCCAGCAGTTACTCGACACCATTCGGCTATGGCTACACCTTC.

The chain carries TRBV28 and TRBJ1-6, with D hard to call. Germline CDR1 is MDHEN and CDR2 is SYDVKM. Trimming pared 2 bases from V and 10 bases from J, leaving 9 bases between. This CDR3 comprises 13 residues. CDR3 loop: CASSLPLKSPLHF. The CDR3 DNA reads TGTGCCAGCAGTTTACCCCTTAAATCACCCCTCCACTTT.

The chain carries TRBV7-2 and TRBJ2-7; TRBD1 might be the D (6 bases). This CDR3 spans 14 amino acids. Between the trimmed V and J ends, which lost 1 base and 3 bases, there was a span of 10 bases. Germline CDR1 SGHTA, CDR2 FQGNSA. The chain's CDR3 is CASSLESGDYEQYF. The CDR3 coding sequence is TGTGCCAGCAGCTTAGAGTCAGGGGACTACGAGCAGTACTTC.

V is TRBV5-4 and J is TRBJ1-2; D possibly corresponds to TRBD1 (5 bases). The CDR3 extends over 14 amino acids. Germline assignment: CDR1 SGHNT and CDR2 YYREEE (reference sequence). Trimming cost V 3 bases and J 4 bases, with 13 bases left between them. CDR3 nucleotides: TGTGCCAGCAGCTCCTCCCGGGGACTCTATGGCTACACCTTC. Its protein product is CASSSSRGLYGYTF.

In DNA form, the CDR3 reads TGTGCCAGCAGGCCGACAGGGGAAACAGATACGCAGTATTTT. Its protein product is CASRPTGETDTQYF. This chain connects TRBV28 to TRBJ2-3; 8 positions match TRBD1. The CDR3 totals 14 residues. Germline CDR1 and CDR2: MDHEN and SYDVKM. V shed 6 bases and J 3 bases; nucleotides not matched to a gene: 5. Variable domain in full (rest from reference TRBV28 and TRBJ2-3): DVKVTQSSRYLVKRTGEKVFLECVQDMDHENMFWYRQDPGLGLRLIYFSYDVKMKEKGDIPEGYSVSREKKERFSLILESASTNQTSMYLCASRPTGETDTQYFGPGTRLTVL.

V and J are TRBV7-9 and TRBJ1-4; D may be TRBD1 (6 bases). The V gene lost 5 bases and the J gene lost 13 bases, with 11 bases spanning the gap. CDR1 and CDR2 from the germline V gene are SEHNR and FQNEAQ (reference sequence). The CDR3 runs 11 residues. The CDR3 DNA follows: TGTGCCAGCAGCCAGGACAGTGTACTGTTTTTT. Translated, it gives CASSQDSVLFF.

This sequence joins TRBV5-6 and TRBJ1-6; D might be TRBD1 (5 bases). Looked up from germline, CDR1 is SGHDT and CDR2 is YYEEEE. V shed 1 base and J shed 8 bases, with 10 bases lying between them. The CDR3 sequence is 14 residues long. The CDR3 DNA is TGTGCCAGCAGCTTGACGGGGGGGGATTCACCCCTCCACTTT. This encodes CASSLTGGDSPLHF.

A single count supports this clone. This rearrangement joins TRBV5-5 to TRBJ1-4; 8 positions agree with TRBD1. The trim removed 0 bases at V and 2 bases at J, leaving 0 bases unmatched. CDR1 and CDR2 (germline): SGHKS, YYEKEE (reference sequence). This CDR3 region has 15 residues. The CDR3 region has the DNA TGTGCCAGCAGCTTGGGGACAGGGACTAATGAAAAACTGTTTTTT. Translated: CASSLGTGTNEKLFF. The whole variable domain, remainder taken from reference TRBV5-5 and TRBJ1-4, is DAGVTQSPTHLIKTRGQQVTLRCSPISGHKSVSWYQQVLGQGPQFIFQYYEKEERGRGNFPDRFSARQFPNYSSELNVNALLLGDSALYLCASSLGTGTNEKLFFGSGTQLSVL.

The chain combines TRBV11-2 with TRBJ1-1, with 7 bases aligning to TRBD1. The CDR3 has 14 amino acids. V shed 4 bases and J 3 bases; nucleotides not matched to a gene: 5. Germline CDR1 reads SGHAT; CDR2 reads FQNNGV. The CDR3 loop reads CASSSDRADTEAFF. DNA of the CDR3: TGTGCCAGCAGCTCAGACAGGGCAGACACTGAAGCTTTCTTT.

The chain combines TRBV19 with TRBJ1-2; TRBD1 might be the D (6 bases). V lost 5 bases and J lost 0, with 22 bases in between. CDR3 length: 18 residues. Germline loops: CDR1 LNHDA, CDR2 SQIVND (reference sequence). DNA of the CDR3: TGTGCCAGTAGTGATCCGGCGGGGGGCCGACCAGCTAACTATGGCTACACCTTC. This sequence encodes CASSDPAGGRPANYGYTF.

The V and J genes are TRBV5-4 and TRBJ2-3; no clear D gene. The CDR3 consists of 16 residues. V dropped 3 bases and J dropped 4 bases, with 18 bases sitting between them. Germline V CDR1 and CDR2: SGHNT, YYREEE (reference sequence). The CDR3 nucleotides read TGTGCCAGCAGCTCGATGATGGGCGCAATGGCAGATACGCAGTATTTT. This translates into CASSSMMGAMADTQYF.

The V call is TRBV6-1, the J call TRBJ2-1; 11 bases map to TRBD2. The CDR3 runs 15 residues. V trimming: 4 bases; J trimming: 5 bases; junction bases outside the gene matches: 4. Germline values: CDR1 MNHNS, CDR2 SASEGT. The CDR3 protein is CASSGRLAGNNEQFF. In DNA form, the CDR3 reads TGTGCCAGCAGTGGGCGACTAGCGGGAAACAATGAGCAGTTCTTC.

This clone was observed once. The CDR3 sequence: CASSKEVSVVYEQYF. CDR3 sequence (DNA): TGCGCCAGCAGCAAGGAGGTTTCTGTGGTATACGAGCAGTACTTC. This chain uses TRBV4-3 with TRBJ2-7; maybe TRBD2 (5 bases). Germline CDR1 reads LGHNA; CDR2 reads YSLEER. The V gene lost 5 bases and the J gene lost 4 bases, with 18 bases spanning the gap. The CDR3 covers 15 residues.

The CDR3 here is CASSQGKGRNSPLHF. CDR3 DNA: TGTGCCAGCTCACAGGGAAAGGGGCGGAATTCACCCCTCCACTTT. The V gene is TRBV18, the J gene TRBJ1-6; tentative D call: TRBD1 (5 bases). The germline V and J ends were trimmed by 4 bases and 7 bases, with 14 bases remaining between them. Germline values: CDR1 KGHSH, CDR2 LQKENI. The CDR3 is made up of 15 amino acids.

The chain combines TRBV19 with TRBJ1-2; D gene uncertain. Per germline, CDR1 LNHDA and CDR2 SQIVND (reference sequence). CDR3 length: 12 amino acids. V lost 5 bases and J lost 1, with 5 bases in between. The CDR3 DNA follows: TGTGCCAGTAGTGGAGATAACTATGGCTACACCTTC. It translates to CASSGDNYGYTF.

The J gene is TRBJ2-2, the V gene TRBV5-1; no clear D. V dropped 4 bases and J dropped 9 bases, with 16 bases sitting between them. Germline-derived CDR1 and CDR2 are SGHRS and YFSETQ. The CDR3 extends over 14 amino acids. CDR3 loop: CASSDVERGRELFF. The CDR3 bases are TGCGCCAGCAGCGATGTGGAGCGCGGAAGGGAGCTGTTTTTT.

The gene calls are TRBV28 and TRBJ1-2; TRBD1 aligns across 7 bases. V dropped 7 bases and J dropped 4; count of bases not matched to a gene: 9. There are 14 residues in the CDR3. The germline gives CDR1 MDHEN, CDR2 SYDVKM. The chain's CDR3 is CASTDRLSSYGYTF. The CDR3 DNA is TGTGCCAGCACGGACAGGCTGTCTTCCTATGGCTACACCTTC.

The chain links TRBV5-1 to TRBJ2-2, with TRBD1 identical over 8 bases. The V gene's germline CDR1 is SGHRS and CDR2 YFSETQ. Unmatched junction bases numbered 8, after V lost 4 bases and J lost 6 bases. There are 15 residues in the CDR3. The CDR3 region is CASSSSGQGSGELFF. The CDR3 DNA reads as TGCGCCAGCAGCAGTTCAGGACAGGGCTCCGGGGAGCTGTTTTTT.

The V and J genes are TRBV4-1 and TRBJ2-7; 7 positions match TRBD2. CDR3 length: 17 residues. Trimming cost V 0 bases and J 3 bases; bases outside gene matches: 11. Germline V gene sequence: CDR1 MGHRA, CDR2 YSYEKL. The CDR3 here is CASSQDPSSGALYEQYF. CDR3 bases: TGCGCCAGCAGCCAAGATCCCTCCAGCGGGGCGCTCTACGAGCAGTACTTC.

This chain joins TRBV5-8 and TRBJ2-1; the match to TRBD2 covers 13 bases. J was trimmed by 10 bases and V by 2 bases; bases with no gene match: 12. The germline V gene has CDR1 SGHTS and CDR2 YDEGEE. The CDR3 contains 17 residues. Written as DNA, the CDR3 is TGTGCCAGCAGCTTCTCTCGCTGGACTAGCGGGGGCCCGGAGCAGTTCTTC. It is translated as CASSFSRWTSGGPEQFF.

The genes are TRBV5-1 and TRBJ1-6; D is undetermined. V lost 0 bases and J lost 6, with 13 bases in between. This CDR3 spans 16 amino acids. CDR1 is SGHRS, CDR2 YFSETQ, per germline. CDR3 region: CASSLASGMGNSPLHF. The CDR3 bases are TGCGCCAGCAGCTTGGCCTCGGGAATGGGTAATTCACCCCTCCACTTT. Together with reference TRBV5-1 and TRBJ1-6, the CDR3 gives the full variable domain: KAGVTQTPRYLIKTRGQQVTLSCSPISGHRSVSWYQQTPGQGLQFLFEYFSETQRNKGNFPGRFSGRQFSNSRSEMNVSTLELGDSALYLCASSLASGMGNSPLHFGNGTRLTVT.

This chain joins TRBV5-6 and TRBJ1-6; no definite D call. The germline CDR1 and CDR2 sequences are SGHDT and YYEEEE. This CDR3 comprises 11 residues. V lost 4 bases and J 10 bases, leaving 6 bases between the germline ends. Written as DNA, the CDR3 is TGTGCCAGCAGCGCGGGGTCACCCCTCCACTTT. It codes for CASSAGSPLHF.

CDR3 residues: CASSPSSLLSGNTIYF. DNA of the CDR3: TGTGCCAGCAGTCCCTCCAGTCTCCTCTCTGGAAACACCATATATTTT. V usage is TRBV27 and J usage is TRBJ1-3; D unresolved. CDR1 and CDR2 (germline): MNHEY, SMNVEV (reference sequence). This CDR3 is built from 16 residues. V was clipped by 5 bases and J by 0 bases, with 14 bases between them.

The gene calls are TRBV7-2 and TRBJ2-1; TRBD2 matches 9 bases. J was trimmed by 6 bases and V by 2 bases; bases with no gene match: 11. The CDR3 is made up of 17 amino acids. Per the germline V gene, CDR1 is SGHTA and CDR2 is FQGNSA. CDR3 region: CASSLRARGGRFNEQFF. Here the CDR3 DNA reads TGTGCCAGCAGCTTACGGGCGCGGGGGGGCAGATTCAATGAGCAGTTCTTC.

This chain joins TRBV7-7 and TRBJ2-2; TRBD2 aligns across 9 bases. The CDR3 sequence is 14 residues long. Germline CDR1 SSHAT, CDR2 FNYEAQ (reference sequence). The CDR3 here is CASGGQTNTGELFF. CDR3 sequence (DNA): TGTGCTAGCGGGGGACAGACGAACACCGGGGAGCTGTTTTTT.

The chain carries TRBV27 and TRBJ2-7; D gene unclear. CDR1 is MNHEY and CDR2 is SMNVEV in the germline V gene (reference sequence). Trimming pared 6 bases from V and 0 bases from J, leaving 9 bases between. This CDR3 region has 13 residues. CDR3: CASSQLNSYEQYF. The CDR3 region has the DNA TGTGCCAGCAGCCAACTGAACTCCTACGAGCAGTACTTC.

The DNA for the CDR3 is TGTGCAAGTCGCTTAGACGGGACAGGGTGTACTCGGGGAAACACCATATATTTT. Amino acids: CASRLDGTGCTRGNTIYF. The gene calls are TRBV12-2 and TRBJ1-3; the table gives TRBD1 as D, unverified against the DNA. TRBV12-2 is labeled a pseudogene. This CDR3 comprises 18 residues.

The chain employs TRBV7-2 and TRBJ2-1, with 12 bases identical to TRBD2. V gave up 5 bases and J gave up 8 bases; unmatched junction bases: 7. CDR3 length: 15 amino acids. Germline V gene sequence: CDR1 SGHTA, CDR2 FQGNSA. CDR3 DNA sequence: TGTGCCAGCAGCCCCGGACTAGCGGGAACCTATGAGCAGTTCTTC. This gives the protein CASSPGLAGTYEQFF.